This TCR beta chain stems from a study of blood T cell repertoires in COVID-19. TCRdb's copy holds only in-frame clones and misses some; the assay was immunoSEQ multiplex PCR. The sample has some 240,000 clones, roughly 84% seen once. CDR3 size: 14 residues. With 3 bases clipped from V and 4 bases from J, the junction kept 5 bases outside the gene matches. From germline, CDR1 is MGHRA and CDR2 YSYEKL. The chain couples TRBV4-1 to TRBJ1-2; TRBD1 aligns across 7 bases. The origin of this receptor is a woman in her forties who had recovered from COVID-19. Sequenced material: peripheral blood. This chain's CDR3 is CASSHPGQSYGYTF. The CDR3, as DNA: TGCGCCAGCAGCCATCCGGGACAGTCCTATGGCTACACCTTC.